In this sample, the clone carrying this TCR beta chain turned up a few times. Its specificity is not known. The source of the sample is a study of beta chain features in type 1 diabetes. cDNA synthesis used the whole RNA isolate, giving expressed TCRB sequences. Assay used: immunoSEQ multiplex PCR; TCRdb lists only in-frame clones, some missing. The top ten hold approximately 0.11% of the sample, which has 600,000 to 750,000 clones, roughly 12% seen once. The length of the CDR3 is 12 residues. The germline V and J ends were trimmed by 0 bases and 6 bases, with 6 bases remaining between them. The germline V gene has CDR1 LNHDA and CDR2 SQIVND (reference sequence). Isolation of CD4+ naive, central memory, regulatory and stem cell-like memory cells was achieved by sorting via CD45RO/CCR7/CD25/CD127/CD95/CD27. General observations from the study: Type 1 diabetes patients had moderately but significantly shorter TCRB CDR3s in all four CD4+ subsets.

The chain combines TRBV19 with TRBJ2-7; D perhaps matches TRBD1 (6 bases). The sequence was collected from a man under 40 with type 1 diabetes. The specimen was naive CD4+ T cells from blood. CDR3 coding DNA: TGTGCCAGTAGTATAGAGGGGGCCGAGCAGTACTTC. Its translation is CASSIEGAEQYF.